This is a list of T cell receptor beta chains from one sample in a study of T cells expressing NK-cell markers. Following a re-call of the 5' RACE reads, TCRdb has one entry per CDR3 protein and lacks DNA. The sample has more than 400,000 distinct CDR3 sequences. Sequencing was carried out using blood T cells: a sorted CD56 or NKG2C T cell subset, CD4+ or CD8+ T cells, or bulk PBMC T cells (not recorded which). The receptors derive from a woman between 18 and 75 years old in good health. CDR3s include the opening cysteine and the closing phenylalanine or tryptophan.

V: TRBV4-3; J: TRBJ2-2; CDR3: CASSQIVLAGGGTGELFF
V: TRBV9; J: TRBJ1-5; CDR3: CASSSSGSLVQPQHF
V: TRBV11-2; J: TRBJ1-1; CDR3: CASSYIQGYTEAFF
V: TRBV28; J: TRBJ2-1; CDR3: CASSFLAGGPGYNEQFF
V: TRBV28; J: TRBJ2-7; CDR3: CASNLAGGPSSYEQYF
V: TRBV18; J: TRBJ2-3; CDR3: CASSLNSQGSGTDTQYF
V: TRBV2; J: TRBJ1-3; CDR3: CASSAHRLDSGNTIYF
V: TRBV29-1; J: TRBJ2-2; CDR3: CSVEQAGGLTGELFF
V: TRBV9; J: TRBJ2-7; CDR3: CASSVEAGRDEQYF
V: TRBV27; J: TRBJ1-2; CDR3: CASSLSITGTNYGYTF
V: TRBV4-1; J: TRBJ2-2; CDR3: CASSQVSNTGELFF
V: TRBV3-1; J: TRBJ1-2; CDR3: CASSQPGGYGYGYTF
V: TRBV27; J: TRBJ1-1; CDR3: CASGIDSRWAFF
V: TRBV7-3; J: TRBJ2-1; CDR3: CASSSTGLAGVGNEQFF
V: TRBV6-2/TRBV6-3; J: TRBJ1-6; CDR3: CASTNGGYNSPLHF
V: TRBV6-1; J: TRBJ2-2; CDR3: CASSELWQAGTGELFF
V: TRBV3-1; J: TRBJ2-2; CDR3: CASSQVASGNTGELFF
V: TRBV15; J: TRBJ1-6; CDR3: CATGRDRLHNSPLHF
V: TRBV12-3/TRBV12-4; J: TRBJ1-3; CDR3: CASTEFGGELGNTIYF
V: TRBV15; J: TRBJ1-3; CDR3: CATSSGYGGNTIYF
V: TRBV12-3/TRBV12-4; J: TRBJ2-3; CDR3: CASSFQGTDTQYF
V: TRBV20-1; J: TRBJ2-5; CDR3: CSAPGRLQETQYF
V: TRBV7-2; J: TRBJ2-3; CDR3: CASSLVRLEGDTQYF
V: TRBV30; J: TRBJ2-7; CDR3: CAWSGTYEQYF
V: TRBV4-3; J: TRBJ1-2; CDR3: CASSQDLGQVTGYTF
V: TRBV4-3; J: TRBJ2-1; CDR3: CASSQVVAGGSYNEQFF
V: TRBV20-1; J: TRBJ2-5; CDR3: CSADPETPGETQYF
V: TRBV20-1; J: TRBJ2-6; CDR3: CSAGSAGANVLTF
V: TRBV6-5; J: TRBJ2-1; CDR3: CASSYSRYNEQFF
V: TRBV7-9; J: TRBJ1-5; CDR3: CASSPTGTGIGNQPQHF
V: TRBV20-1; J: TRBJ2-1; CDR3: CSAGGQGFGSYNEQFF
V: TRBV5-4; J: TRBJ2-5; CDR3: CASSPDRTAQYF
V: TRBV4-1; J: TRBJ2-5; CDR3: CASSQEWQGGRETQYF
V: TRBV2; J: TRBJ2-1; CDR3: CASSGWTNNEQFF
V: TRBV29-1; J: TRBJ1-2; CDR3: CSVVIPSGYTF
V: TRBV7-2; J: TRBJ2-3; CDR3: CASRPGSGWTDTQYF
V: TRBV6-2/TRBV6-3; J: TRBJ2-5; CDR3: CASRLHPSTSGRVGSRQETQYF